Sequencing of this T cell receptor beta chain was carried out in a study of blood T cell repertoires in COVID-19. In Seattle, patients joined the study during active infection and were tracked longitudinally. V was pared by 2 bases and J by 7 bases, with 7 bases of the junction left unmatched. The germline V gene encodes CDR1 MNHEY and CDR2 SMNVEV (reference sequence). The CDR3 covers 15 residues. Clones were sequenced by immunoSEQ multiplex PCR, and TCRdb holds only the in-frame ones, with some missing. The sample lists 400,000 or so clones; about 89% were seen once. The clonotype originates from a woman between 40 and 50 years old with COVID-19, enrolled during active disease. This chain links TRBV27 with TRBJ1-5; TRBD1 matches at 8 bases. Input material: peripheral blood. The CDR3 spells CASSLGQGIEQPQHF. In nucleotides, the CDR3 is TGTGCCAGCAGTTTAGGACAGGGTATAGAGCAGCCCCAGCATTTT.